The 8 T cell receptor beta chains listed next were all sequenced from one sample in a study of blood T cells in healthy people across ages (dated by TCRdb to between 2014 and 2017). The library was obtained by 5' RACE. Data came from an Illumina HiSeq 2500. A second PCR of about 6 to 12 cycles was performed with a sample-barcoded 5' primer and a J-beta primer mix. TCRdb reprocessing: public reads trimmed at Q25 with fastp, clones called with MiXCR, in-frame beta chains kept. Rows merge per CDR3 protein into single entries with the most common DNA and genes. Recorded for this sample are 1.5 million to 2 million distinct CDR3 sequences; over 25% of them occurred a single time. The top ten constitute roughly 8.2% of the sample. Material for sequencing was blood. Every receptor here comes from a woman in her thirties in good health.

In this sample, this clonotype turned up many times. The gene calls are TRBV20-1 and TRBJ2-7, with 10 bases matching TRBD2. J gave up 5 bases and V 4 bases, and 8 bases lay outside the gene matches. There are 14 residues in the CDR3. Germline CDR1 is DFQATT and CDR2 is SNEGSKA (reference sequence). The CDR3 sequence: CSAKSLAGVNEQYF. Here the CDR3 DNA reads TGCAGTGCTAAGTCTCTAGCGGGAGTCAACGAGCAGTACTTC.

The V gene is TRBV27, the J gene TRBJ1-4, with 7 bases fitting TRBD1. Trimming took 6 bases from V and 3 from J; bases not matched to a gene: 7. Germline values: CDR1 MNHEY, CDR2 SMNVEV (reference sequence). The CDR3 length is 15 residues. The CDR3 nucleotides read TGTGCCAGCAGAAGACTTGGACAGGCTAATGAAAAACTGTTTTTT. This translates into CASRRLGQANEKLFF. The complete variable domain, with remaining parts taken from reference TRBV27 and TRBJ1-4, reads EAQVTQNPRYLITVTGKKLTVTCSQNMNHEYMSWYRQDPGLGLRQIYYSMNVEVTDKGDVPEGYKVSRKEKRNFPLILESPSPNQTSLYFCASRRLGQANEKLFFGSGTQLSVL.

The chain combines TRBV27 with TRBJ2-3, with 10 bases aligning to TRBD2. The J segment lost 10 bases and the V segment lost 3 bases, leaving 10 bases of the junction unmatched. The V gene's germline CDR1 is MNHEY and CDR2 SMNVEV (reference sequence). The CDR3 is 15 amino acids. As DNA, the CDR3 is TGTGCCAGCAGTTTCTTAGCGGGAGGCGGGGTGGCGCAGTATTTT. Protein product: CASSFLAGGGVAQYF.

V is TRBV5-5 and J is TRBJ2-7; tentative D call: TRBD1 (5 bases). This CDR3 is 15 amino acids long. V lost 0 bases to trimming and J lost 3 bases, with 13 bases between them. The germline gives CDR1 SGHKS, CDR2 YYEKEE (reference sequence). The CDR3 bases are TGTGCCAGCAGCTTGGCCGGCAGGGCGGACTACGAGCAGTACTTC. The encoded protein is CASSLAGRADYEQYF.

J is TRBJ1-2 and V is TRBV20-1, with 7 positions matching TRBD1. Looked up from germline, CDR1 is DFQATT and CDR2 is SNEGSKA (reference sequence). The CDR3 is 10 amino acids. As DNA, the CDR3 is TGCAGCCCAGACAGGGTCGGCTACACCTTC. It is translated as CSPDRVGYTF.

This chain links TRBV20-1 with TRBJ2-7, with 10 nucleotides matching TRBD2. Trimming took 1 base from V and 0 from J; bases not matched to a gene: 6. CDR3 length: 16 residues. CDR1 DFQATT and CDR2 SNEGSKA come from the germline V gene (reference sequence). The CDR3 loop is CSARGLAGTSSYEQYF. The CDR3 DNA reads as TGCAGTGCTAGAGGACTAGCGGGTACGTCCTCCTACGAGCAGTACTTC.

This clonotype was recorded a few times. The J gene is TRBJ2-7, the V gene TRBV27; D is perhaps TRBD2 (7 bases). Germline CDR1 is MNHEY and CDR2 is SMNVEV (reference sequence). The CDR3 is 15 residues long. V was shortened by 5 bases and J by 9 bases, with 23 bases between the two germline ends. CDR3: CASSPSVMRGGVQYF. The CDR3, as DNA: TGTGCCAGCAGTCCCTCAGTCATGAGGGGGGGGGTGCAGTACTTC.

The chain is built from TRBV28 and TRBJ1-2; a possible D gene is TRBD1 (5 bases). Deletions cut 7 bases from V and 7 bases from J, with 19 bases between. Germline CDR1 reads MDHEN; CDR2 reads SYDVKM. The CDR3 covers 14 residues. CDR3 nucleotides: TGTGCCAGCAAATTATCGGGGGAGTGGAGTGGCTACACCTTC. Its translation: CASKLSGEWSGYTF.